This T cell receptor beta chain comes out of a study of blood T cells in healthy people across ages. Study findings and constraints: Roughly linearly, TCR beta diversity per million T cells fell as age increased. Unsorted PBMCs prevented conclusive naive versus antigen-experienced comparison. Greater diversity and more naive CD4+ cells were seen in long-lived donors than in aged donors.

PCR was performed a second time for about 6 to 11 cycles using a sample-barcoded 5' primer and a J-beta primer mix. TCRdb re-analysed the 5' RACE reads in MiXCR, keeping a single row per CDR3 protein. The table includes 720,000 or so distinct CDR3 sequences, 35% to 50% detected once. At least 7 million PBMCs were isolated per sample. A remark on this clonotype: Antigen unknown.

J was trimmed by 5 bases and V by 4 bases; bases with no gene match: 13. The germline CDR1 and CDR2 sequences are LGHNA and YSLEER. The CDR3 spans 18 residues. The sequencing sample was made of blood. The TCR sequence derives from a man of 80 years or more in good health. The rearrangement joins TRBV4-3 to TRBJ2-1, with 11 nucleotides matching TRBD2. The CDR3 is CASSLGTSGALSDNEQFF. The CDR3 nucleotides are TGCGCCAGCAGCCTGGGGACTAGCGGTGCCCTCTCGGACAATGAGCAGTTCTTC.